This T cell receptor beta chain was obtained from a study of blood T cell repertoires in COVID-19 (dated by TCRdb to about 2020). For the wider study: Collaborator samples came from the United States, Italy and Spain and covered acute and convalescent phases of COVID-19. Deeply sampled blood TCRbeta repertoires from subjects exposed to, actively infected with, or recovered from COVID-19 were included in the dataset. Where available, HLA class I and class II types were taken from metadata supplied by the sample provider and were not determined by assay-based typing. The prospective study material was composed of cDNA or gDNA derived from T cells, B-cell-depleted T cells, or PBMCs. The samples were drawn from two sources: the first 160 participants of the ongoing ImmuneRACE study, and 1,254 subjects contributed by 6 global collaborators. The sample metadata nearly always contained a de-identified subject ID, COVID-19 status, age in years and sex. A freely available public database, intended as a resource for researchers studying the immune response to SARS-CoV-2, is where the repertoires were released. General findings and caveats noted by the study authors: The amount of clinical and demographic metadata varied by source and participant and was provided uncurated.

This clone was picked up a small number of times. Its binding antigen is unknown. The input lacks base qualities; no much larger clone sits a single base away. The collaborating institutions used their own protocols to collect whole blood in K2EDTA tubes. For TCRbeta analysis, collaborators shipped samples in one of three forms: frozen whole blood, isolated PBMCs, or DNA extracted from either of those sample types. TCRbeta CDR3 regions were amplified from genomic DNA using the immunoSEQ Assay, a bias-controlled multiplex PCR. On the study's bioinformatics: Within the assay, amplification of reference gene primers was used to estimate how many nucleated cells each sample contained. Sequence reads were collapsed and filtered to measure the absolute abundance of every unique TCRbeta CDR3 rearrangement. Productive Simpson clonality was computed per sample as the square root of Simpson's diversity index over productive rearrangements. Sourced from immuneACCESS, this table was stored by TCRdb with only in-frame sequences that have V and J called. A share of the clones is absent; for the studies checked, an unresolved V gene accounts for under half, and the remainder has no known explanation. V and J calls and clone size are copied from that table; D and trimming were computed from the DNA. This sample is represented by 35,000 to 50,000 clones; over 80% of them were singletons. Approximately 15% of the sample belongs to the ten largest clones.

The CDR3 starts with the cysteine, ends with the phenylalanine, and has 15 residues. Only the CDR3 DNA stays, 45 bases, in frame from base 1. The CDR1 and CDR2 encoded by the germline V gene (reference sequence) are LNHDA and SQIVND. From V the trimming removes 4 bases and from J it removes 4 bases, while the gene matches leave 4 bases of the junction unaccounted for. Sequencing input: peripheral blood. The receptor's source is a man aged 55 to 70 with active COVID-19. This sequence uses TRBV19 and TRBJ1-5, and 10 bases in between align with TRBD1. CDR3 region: CASSTTGGANQPQHF. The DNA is TGTGCCAGTAGTACGACAGGGGGCGCGAATCAGCCCCAGCATTTT.